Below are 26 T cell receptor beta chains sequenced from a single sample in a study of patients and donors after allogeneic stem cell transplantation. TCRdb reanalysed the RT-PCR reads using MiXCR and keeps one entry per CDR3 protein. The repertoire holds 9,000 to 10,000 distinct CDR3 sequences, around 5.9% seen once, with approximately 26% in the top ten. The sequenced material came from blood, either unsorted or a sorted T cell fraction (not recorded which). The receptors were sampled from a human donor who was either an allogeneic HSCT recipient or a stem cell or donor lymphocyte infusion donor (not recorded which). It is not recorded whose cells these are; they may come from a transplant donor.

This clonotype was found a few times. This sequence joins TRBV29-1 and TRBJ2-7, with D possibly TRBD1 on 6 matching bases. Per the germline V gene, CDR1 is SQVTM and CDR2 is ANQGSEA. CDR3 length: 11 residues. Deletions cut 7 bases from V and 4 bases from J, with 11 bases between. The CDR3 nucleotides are TGCAGCGCTGGGGGCGGATACGAGCAGTACTTC. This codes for CSAGGGYEQYF.

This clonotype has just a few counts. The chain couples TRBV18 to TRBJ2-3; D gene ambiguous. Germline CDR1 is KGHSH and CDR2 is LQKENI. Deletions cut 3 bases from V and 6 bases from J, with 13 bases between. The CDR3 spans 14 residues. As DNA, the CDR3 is TGTGCCAGCTCACCGTCTACCCCCAGGGATACGCAGTATTTT. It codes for CASSPSTPRDTQYF.

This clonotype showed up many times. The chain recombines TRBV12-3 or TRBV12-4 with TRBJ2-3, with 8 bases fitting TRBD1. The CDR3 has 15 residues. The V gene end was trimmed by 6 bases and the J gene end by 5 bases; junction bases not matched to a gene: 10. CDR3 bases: TGTGCCAGCAGGCGACAGGGGAATTCGGTAGATACGCAGTATTTT. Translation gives CASRRQGNSVDTQYF.

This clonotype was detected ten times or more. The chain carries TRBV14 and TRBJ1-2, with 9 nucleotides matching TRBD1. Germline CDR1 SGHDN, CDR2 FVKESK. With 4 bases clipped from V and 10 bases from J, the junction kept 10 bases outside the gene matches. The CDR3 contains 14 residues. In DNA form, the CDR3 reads TGTGCCAGCAGCCTTTCCGGGACAGGGCTCTTCTACACCTTC. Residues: CASSLSGTGLFYTF.

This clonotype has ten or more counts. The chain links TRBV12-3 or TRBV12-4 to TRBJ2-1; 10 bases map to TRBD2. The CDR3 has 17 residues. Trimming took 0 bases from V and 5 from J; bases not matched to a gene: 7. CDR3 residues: CASSLARLAGADNEQFF. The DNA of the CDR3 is TGTGCCAGCAGTTTAGCGCGTCTAGCGGGAGCCGACAATGAGCAGTTCTTC.

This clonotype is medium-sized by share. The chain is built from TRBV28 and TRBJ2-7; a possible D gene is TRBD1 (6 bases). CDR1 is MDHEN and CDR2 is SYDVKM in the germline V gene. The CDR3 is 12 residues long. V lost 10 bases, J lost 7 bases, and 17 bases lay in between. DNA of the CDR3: TGTGCCACCCATGGGGGCCCTCGTGAGCAGTACTTC. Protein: CATHGGPREQYF.

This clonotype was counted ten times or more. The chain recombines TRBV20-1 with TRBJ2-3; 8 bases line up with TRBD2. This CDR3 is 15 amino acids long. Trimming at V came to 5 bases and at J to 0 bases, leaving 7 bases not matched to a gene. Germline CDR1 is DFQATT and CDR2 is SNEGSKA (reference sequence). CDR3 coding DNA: TGCAGTGCTGGCTCCAGCGGGAGTAGCACAGATACGCAGTATTTT. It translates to CSAGSSGSSTDTQYF.

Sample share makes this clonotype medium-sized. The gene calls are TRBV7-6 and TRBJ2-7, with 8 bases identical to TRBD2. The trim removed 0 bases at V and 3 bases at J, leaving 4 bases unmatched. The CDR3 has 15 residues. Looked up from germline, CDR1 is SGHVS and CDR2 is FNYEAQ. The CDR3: CASSLAPSGGYEQYF. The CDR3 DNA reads TGTGCCAGCAGCTTAGCGCCCAGCGGGGGCTACGAGCAGTACTTC. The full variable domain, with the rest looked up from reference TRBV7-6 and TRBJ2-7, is GAGVSQSPRYKVTKRGQDVALRCDPISGHVSLYWYRQALGQGPEFLTYFNYEAQQDKSGLPNDRFSAERPEGSISTLTIQRTEQRDSAMYRCASSLAPSGGYEQYFGPGTRLTVT.

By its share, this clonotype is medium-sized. As DNA, the CDR3 is TGTGCCAGCAGTTACTTAAGCGGGAGGGCAGATACGCAGTATTTT. Its protein is CASSYLSGRADTQYF. V usage is TRBV6-5 and J usage is TRBJ2-3; TRBD2 agrees at 10 bases. The CDR3 consists of 15 residues. Germline CDR1 is MNHEY and CDR2 is SVGAGI. Trimming at V came to 1 base and at J to 4 bases, leaving 2 bases not matched to a gene.

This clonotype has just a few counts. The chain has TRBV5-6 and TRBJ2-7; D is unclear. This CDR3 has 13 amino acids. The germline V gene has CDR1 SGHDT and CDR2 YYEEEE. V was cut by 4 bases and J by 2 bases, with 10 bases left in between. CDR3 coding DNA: TGTGCCAGCAGCCTGGGGAATACCTACGAGCAGTACTTC. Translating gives CASSLGNTYEQYF.

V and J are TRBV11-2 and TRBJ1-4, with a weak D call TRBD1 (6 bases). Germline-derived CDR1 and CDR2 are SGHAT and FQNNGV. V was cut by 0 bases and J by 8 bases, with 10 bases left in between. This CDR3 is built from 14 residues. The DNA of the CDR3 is TGTGCCAGCAGCTTAGACAGGGGTAGGGAAAAACTGTTTTTT. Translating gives CASSLDRGREKLFF.

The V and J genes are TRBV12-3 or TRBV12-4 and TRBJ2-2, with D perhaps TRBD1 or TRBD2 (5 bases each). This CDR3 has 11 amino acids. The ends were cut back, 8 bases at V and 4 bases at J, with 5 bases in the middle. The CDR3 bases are TGTGCCAGCGGGGGCACCGGGGAGCTGTTTTTT. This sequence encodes CASGGTGELFF.

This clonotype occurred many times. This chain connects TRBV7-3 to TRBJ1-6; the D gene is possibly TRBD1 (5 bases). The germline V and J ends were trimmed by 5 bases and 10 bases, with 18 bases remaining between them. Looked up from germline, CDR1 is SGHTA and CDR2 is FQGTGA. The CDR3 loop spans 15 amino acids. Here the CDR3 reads CASSPRGENGSPLHF. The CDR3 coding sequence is TGTGCCAGCAGCCCAAGAGGGGAGAATGGATCACCCCTCCACTTT. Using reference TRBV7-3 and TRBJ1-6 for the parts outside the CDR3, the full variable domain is GAGVSQTPSNKVTEKGKYVELRCDPISGHTALYWYRQSLGQGPEFLIYFQGTGAADDSGLPNDRFFAVRPEGSVSTLKIQRTERGDSAVYLCASSPRGENGSPLHFGNGTRLTVT.

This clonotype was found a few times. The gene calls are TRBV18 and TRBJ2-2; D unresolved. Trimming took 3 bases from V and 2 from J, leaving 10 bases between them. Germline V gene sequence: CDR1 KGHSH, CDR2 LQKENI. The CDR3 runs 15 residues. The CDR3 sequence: CASSPAVLNTGELFF. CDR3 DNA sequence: TGTGCCAGCTCACCTGCAGTGTTAAACACCGGGGAGCTGTTTTTT.

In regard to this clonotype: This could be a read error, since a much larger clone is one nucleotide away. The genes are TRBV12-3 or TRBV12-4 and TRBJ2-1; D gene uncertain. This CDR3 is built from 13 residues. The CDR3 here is CASSLDGRNERFF. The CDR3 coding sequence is TGTGCCAGCAGCCTCGACGGACGCAATGAGCGGTTCTTC.

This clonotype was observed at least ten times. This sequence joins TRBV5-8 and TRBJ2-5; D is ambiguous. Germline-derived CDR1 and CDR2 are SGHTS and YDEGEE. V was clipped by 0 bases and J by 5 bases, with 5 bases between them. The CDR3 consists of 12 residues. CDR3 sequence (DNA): TGTGCCAGCAGCTTGGTAACGGAGACCCAGTACTTC. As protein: CASSLVTETQYF. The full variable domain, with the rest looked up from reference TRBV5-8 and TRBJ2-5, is EAGVTQSPTHLIKTRGQQATLRCSPISGHTSVYWYQQALGLGLQFLLWYDEGEERNRGNFPPRFSGRQFPNYSSELNVNALELEDSALYLCASSLVTETQYFGPGTRLLVL.

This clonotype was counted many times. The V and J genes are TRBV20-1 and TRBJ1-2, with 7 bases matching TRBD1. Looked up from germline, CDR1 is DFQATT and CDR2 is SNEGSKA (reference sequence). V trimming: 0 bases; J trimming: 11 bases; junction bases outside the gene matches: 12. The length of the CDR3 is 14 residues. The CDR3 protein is CSARDLQGVARYTF. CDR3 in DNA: TGCAGTGCTAGAGATCTTCAGGGGGTGGCTCGTTACACCTTC.

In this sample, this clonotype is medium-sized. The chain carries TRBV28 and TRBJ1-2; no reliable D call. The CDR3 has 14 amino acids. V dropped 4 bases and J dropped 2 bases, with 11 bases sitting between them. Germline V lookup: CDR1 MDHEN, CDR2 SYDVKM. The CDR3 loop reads CASSSWTANYGYTF. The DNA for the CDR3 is TGTGCCAGCAGTTCGTGGACTGCGAACTATGGCTACACCTTC.

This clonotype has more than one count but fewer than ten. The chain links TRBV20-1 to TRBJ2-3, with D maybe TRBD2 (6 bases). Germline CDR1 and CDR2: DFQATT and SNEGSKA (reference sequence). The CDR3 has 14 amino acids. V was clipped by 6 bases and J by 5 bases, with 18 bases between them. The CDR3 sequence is CSAAVGGPKDTQYF. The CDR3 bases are TGCAGTGCCGCAGTCGGAGGGCCAAAAGATACGCAGTATTTT.

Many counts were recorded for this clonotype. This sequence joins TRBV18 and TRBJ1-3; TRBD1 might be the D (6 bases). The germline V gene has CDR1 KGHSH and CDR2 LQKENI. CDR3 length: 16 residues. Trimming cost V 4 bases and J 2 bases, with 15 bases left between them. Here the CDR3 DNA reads TGTGCCAGCTCACACAACACGGACAGAGCTGGAAACACCATATATTTT. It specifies CASSHNTDRAGNTIYF.

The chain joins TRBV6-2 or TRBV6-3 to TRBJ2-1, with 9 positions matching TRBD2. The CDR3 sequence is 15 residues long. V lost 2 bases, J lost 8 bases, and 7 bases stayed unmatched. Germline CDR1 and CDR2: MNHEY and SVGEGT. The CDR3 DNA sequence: TGTGCCAGCAGTTACGGGGCGGGAGGGCCCCATGAGCAGTTCTTC. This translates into CASSYGAGGPHEQFF.

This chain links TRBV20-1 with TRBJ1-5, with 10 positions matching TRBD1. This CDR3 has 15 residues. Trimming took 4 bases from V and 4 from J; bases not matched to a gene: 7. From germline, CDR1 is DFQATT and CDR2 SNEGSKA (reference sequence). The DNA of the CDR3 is TGCAGTGCTAATCCGGGACAGGGGCCGAATCAGCCCCAGCATTTT. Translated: CSANPGQGPNQPQHF.

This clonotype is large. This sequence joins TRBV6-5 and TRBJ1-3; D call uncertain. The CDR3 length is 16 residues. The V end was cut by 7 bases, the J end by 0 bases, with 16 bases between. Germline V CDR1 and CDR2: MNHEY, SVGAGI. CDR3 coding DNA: TGTGCCAGCACTACCCCCACTGAGAGCTCTGGAAACACCATATATTTT. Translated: CASTTPTESSGNTIYF.

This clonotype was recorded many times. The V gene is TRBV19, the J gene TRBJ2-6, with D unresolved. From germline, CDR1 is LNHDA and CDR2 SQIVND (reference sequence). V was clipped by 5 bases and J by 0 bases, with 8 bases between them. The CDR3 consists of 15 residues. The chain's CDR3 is CASSSKISGANVLTF. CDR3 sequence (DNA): TGTGCCAGTAGTTCCAAAATCTCTGGGGCCAACGTCCTGACTTTC.

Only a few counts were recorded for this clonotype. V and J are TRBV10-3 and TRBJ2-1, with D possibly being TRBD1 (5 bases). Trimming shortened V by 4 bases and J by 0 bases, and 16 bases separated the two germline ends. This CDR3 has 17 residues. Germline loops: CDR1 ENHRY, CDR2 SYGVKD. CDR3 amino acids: CAISVVGPPRSYNEQFF. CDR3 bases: TGTGCCATCAGTGTTGTGGGGCCCCCTCGCTCCTACAATGAGCAGTTCTTC.

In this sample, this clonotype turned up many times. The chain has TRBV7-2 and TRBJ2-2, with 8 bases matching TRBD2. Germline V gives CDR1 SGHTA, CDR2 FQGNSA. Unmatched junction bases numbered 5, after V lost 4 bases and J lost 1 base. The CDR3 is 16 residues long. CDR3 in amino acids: CASSSRSGRNTGELFF. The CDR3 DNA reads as TGTGCCAGCAGCTCCCGGAGCGGGAGGAACACCGGGGAGCTGTTTTTT.